This T cell receptor beta chain was identified during a study of PD-1 blockade in classical Hodgkin lymphoma. Background on the study: Nivolumab dosed at 3 mg/kg went to patients intravenously every 2 weeks.

Each of the patients experienced relapse following autologous stem cell transplantation, and their brentuximab vedotin exposure differed. The germline gives CDR1 MNHEY, CDR2 SVGAGI. Trimming pared 4 bases from V and 2 bases from J, leaving 6 bases between. The CDR3 has 12 amino acids. With regard to this clone: What it binds is not known.

Study-wide points: Unlike CD8+ TCR diversity, which did not rise significantly by C4D1, CD4+ TCR diversity did. Diminished baseline TCR diversity has been reported in newly diagnosed patients relative to healthy donors.

This table comes from immunoSEQ multiplex PCR, and its TCRdb copy is limited to in-frame clones, with some not included. The data contain 90,000 to 95,000 clones, nearly 90% of them singletons. This chain links TRBV6-5 with TRBJ2-7; tentatively, D is TRBD2 (5 bases). The source was peripheral blood mononuclear cells (PBMCs), collected before the second cycle of nivolumab. This sequence was found in a human donor with classical Hodgkin lymphoma. CDR3 in DNA: TGTGCCAGCAGTTCGGGAACCTACGAGCAGTACTTC. Translation: CASSSGTYEQYF.